What follows describes a single T cell receptor beta chain. Its antigen is not identified. The data stem from a study of OX40 agonist ivuxolimab in advanced cancers. For the study at large: A mean age of roughly 62 years, range roughly 20 to 79, was recorded, and under 85% were male.

The CDR3 totals 12 residues. The V end was cut by 3 bases, the J end by 12 bases, with 12 bases between. The germline V gene encodes CDR1 LNHDA and CDR2 SQIVND (reference sequence). Findings of the study overall: The study observed clonal expansion of CD4+ and CD8+ blood T cells by week 6 at 0.1 to 3.0 mg/kg. The antigens recognized by the expanded peripheral T cells, that is their antigen specificity, were not determined.

Profiled with immunoSEQ multiplex PCR; TCRdb holds only in-frame clones, not every one. Among tens of thousands of clones listed, approximately 90% were seen once. This TCR was recovered from an adult with an advanced solid tumor such as melanoma, head and neck, liver or kidney cancer. The genes are TRBV19 and TRBJ2-1; D is possibly TRBD2 (6 bases). Sequenced material: CD4+ or CD8+ T cells sorted from blood, taken in a trial of the OX40 agonist ivuxolimab. DNA of the CDR3: TGTGCCAGTAGTATTGCGCGGGATGGGCAGTTCTTC. It is translated as CASSIARDGQFF. Using reference TRBV19 and TRBJ2-1 for the parts outside the CDR3, the full variable domain is DGGITQSPKYLFRKEGQNVTLSCEQNLNHDAMYWYRQDPGQGLRLIYYSQIVNDFQKGDIAEGYSVSREKKESFPLTVTSAQKNPTAFYLCASSIARDGQFFGPGTRLTVL.